These 9 T cell receptor beta chains originate from one sample sequenced in a study of CD8 T cells in ankylosing spondylitis. TCRdb analysed the 5' RACE reads with MiXCR anew, one entry per CDR3 protein. The sample includes approximately 180,000 distinct CDR3 sequences, roughly 20% of them seen just once. The sample taken for sequencing was blood, either unsorted or a sorted T cell fraction (not recorded which). The receptors originated from a male donor aged 10-35 years with ankylosing spondylitis or in good health (not recorded which).

The gene calls are TRBV6-2 or TRBV6-3 and TRBJ2-7; 11 bases line up with TRBD2. Germline CDR1 and CDR2: MNHEY and SVGEGT. V lost 6 bases, J lost 0 bases, and 4 bases stayed unmatched. The CDR3 extends over 15 amino acids. CDR3: CASRPSGRSSYEQYF. In DNA form, the CDR3 reads TGTGCCAGCAGACCTAGCGGGAGGAGCTCCTACGAGCAGTACTTC.

This clonotype was seen ten or more times. The V and J genes are TRBV20-1 and TRBJ1-1; D is perhaps TRBD1 (5 bases). This CDR3 spans 12 amino acids. The V gene's germline CDR1 is DFQATT and CDR2 SNEGSKA (reference sequence). The V gene lost 6 bases and the J gene lost 2 bases, with 10 bases spanning the gap. CDR3 nucleotide sequence: TGCAGTGCCGGACAACCCAACACTGAAGCTTTCTTT. Its translation: CSAGQPNTEAFF.

The chain carries TRBV20-1 and TRBJ2-1; maybe TRBD2 (5 bases). Germline CDR1 and CDR2: DFQATT and SNEGSKA (reference sequence). This CDR3 has 15 amino acids. The V and J ends lost 0 bases and 0 bases respectively, with 9 bases between them. The CDR3 loop reads CSARDIASSYNEQFF. The CDR3 DNA is TGCAGTGCTAGAGATATAGCGAGCTCCTACAATGAGCAGTTCTTC.

Many counts were recorded for this clonotype. The CDR3: CASSFTEGQPQHF. The CDR3 DNA follows: TGTGCCAGCAGCTTCACTGAGGGACAGCCCCAGCATTTT. J is TRBJ1-5 and V is TRBV7-2; D uncertain. The CDR3 spans 13 residues. Germline V lookup: CDR1 SGHTA, CDR2 FQGNSA. The V gene lost 3 bases and the J gene lost 7 bases, with 10 bases spanning the gap.

The sample holds many counts of this clonotype. The chain links TRBV18 to TRBJ2-7; D unclear. Germline CDR1 is KGHSH and CDR2 is LQKENI. The CDR3 covers 13 residues. V gave up 5 bases and J gave up 9 bases, with 17 bases separating them. The CDR3 is CASSDDPVTRQYV. The DNA of the CDR3 is TGTGCCAGCTCAGACGACCCAGTTACGAGGCAGTACGTC.

This clonotype was seen at least ten times. The chain combines TRBV29-1 with TRBJ2-4, with D perhaps TRBD1 (5 bases). The length of the CDR3 is 13 residues. Trimming stripped 1 base from V and 2 bases from J, with 6 bases between. CDR1 and CDR2 from the germline V gene are SQVTM and ANQGSEA. Written as DNA, the CDR3 is TGCAGCGTTGAAGGGGGCCCCAAAAACATTCAGTACTTC. It specifies CSVEGGPKNIQYF. Full variable domain (outside the CDR3, taken from reference TRBV29-1 and TRBJ2-4): SAVISQKPSRDICQRGTSLTIQCQVDSQVTMMFWYRQQPGQSLTLIATANQGSEATYESGFVIDKFPISRPNLTFSTLTVSNMSPEDSSIYLCSVEGGPKNIQYFGAGTRLSVL.

The chain has TRBV11-1 and TRBJ2-3, with D maybe TRBD2 (7 bases). Per the germline V gene, CDR1 is SGHAT and CDR2 is FQDESV (reference sequence). The V end was cut by 11 bases, the J end by 7 bases, with 19 bases between. CDR3 length equals 13 residues. The CDR3 coding sequence is TGTGCCGGGGCGACGAGCGGGACATATACGCAGTATTTT. Its translation: CAGATSGTYTQYF.

The genes are TRBV4-3 and TRBJ2-2; TRBD1 agrees at 10 bases. The junction had 6 bases not matched to a gene; V was cut back by 2 bases and J by 3 bases. This CDR3 has 17 amino acids. Germline loops: CDR1 LGHNA, CDR2 YSLEER. CDR3 bases: TGCGCCAGCAGCCAATCGCCGGGACAGGGGTACACCGGGGAGCTGTTTTTT. The encoded protein is CASSQSPGQGYTGELFF.

There are many counts of this clonotype. The rearrangement links TRBV12-3 or TRBV12-4 to TRBJ2-3; D unresolved. The CDR3 covers 12 residues. V lost 3 bases, J lost 7 bases, and 8 bases lay in between. CDR3 in amino acids: CASSFGENTQYF. CDR3 DNA sequence: TGTGCCAGCAGTTTCGGTGAAAATACGCAGTATTTT.